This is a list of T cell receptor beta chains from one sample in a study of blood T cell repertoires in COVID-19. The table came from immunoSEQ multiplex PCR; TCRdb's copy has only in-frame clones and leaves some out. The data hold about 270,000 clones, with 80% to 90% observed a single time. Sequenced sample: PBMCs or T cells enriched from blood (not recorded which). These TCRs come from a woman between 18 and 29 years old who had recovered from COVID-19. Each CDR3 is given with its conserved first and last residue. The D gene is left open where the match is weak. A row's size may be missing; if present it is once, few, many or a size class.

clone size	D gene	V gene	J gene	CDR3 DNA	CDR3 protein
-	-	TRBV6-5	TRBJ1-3	TGTGCCAGCAGCCGCAACAGGGACTCTGGAAACACCATATATTTT	CASSRNRDSGNTIYF
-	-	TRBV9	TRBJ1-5	TGTGCCAGCAGCGTAGGTGGGGCAGTCAATCAGCCCCAGCATTTT	CASSVGGAVNQPQHF
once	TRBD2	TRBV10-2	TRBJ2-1	TGCGCCAGCAGTGGGGGCGGGGGGGCCTATAATGAGCAGTTCTTC	CASSGGGGAYNEQFF
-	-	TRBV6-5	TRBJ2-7	TGTGCCAGCAGGGCGGGGCAGGGTGGACGCGAGCAGTACTTC	CASRAGQGGREQYF
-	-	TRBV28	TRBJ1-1	TGTGCCAGCAGGGGGGGGCCTGCTAACACTGAAGCTTTCTTT	CASRGGPANTEAFF
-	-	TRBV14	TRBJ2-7	TGTGCCAGCAGCCAATATAGCGGTTCTGGCTCCTACGAGCAGTACTTC	CASSQYSGSGSYEQYF
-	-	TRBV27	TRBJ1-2	TGTGCCAGCAGTTTACCAGCCTCCGCAGAGGGGAGGGGCTACACCTTC	CASSLPASAEGRGYTF
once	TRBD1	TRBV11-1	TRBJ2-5	TGTGCCAGCAGCTTGTTGGACAGGCAAGAGGTAGAGACCCAGTACTTC	CASSLLDRQEVETQYF
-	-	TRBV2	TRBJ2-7	TGTGCCAGCAGCCTCCCGGGACAATCTCTTCCTCGAGGGGGCTACGAGCAGTACTTC	CASSLPGQSLPRGGYEQYF
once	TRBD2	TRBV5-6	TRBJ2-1	TGTGCCAGCAGCCGACTAGCGGGGCACTCCTACAATGAGCAGTTCTTC	CASSRLAGHSYNEQFF
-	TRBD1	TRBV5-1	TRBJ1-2	TGCGCCAGCAGCTTGGACCAGGGGGGAAGGTATGGCTACACCTTC	CASSLDQGGRYGYTF
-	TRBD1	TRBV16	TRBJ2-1	TGTGCCAGCAGCCAATCGGGACAGGTCTACAATGAGCAGTTCTTC	CASSQSGQVYNEQFF
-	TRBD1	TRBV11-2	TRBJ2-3	TGTGCCAGCAGCTCACCGTGGGACAGGGGTCCCACAGATACGCAGTATTTT	CASSSPWDRGPTDTQYF
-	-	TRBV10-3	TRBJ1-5	TGTGCCATCAGCGGCAGTCTAGATCAGCCCCAGCATTTT	CAISGSLDQPQHF
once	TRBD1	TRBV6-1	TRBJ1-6	TGTGCCAGCAGTGAACAGGGGGGCCATTCACCCCTCCACTTT	CASSEQGGHSPLHF
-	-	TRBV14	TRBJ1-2	TGTGCCAGCAGCCAAGGACAGGTGGACTATGGCTACACCTTC	CASSQGQVDYGYTF
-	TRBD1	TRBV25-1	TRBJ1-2	TGTGCCAGCAGGGAGGGAACAGGGGGAATGGATGGCTACACCTTC	CASREGTGGMDGYTF
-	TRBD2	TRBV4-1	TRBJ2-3	TGCGCCAGCAGCCCCGGGACTAGCGACACAGATACGCAGTATTTT	CASSPGTSDTDTQYF
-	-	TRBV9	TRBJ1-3	TGTGCCAGCAGCGTAGAGGGGATTGGAAACACCATATATTTT	CASSVEGIGNTIYF
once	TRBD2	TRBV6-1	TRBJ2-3	TGTGCCAGCAGTGAAGGGGGACTAGCTACTAGCACAGATACGCAGTATTTT	CASSEGGLATSTDTQYF
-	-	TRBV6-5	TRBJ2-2	TGTGCCAGCAGTTACTCGGTGCGAGGCGGGGAGCTGTTTTTT	CASSYSVRGGELFF
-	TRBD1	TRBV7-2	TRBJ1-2	TGTGCCAGCAGCTCGGACAGGGCCAATTCTAACTATGGCTACACCTTC	CASSSDRANSNYGYTF
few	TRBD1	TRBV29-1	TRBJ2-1	TGCAGCGTCCGACAGGGGGCGGGATTCAATGAGCAGTTCTTC	CSVRQGAGFNEQFF
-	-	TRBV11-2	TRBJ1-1	TGTGCCAGCAGCTTCCACAGGGTGGTCACTGAAGCTTTCTTT	CASSFHRVVTEAFF
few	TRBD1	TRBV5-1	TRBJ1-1	TGCGCCAGCAGCTGGGGGACAGGTCCCATTGGGGACACTGAAGCTTTCTTT	CASSWGTGPIGDTEAFF
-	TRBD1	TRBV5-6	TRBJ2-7	TGTGCCAGCAAAAGTCAGGGGGCACGTTTCTACGAGCAGTACTTC	CASKSQGARFYEQYF
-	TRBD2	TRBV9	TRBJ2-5	TGTGCCAGCAGCGTTCTAGCGGGGGGAGGGGAGACCCAGTACTTC	CASSVLAGGGETQYF
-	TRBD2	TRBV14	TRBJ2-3	TGTGCCAGCAGCCACCTAGCGGGAAAAAGCACAGATACGCAGTATTTT	CASSHLAGKSTDTQYF